This T cell receptor (beta chain) was recovered during a study of blood T cells in healthy people across ages. Study-wide results and caveats: With naive T cell percentage, TCR beta diversity showed a strong correlation. What prevented conclusive comparison of naive and antigen-experienced cells was that PBMCs were unsorted.

It was with a sample-barcoded 5' primer and a J-beta primer mix that a second PCR of roughly 6 to 12 cycles was run. From the 5' RACE reads, TCRdb called clonotypes with MiXCR, one entry per CDR3 protein. The sample carries roughly 830,000 distinct CDR3 sequences, approximately 65% recorded once. The CDR3 runs to 19 residues. The germline gives CDR1 MNHEY, CDR2 SVGAGI. V lost 0 bases, J lost 4 bases, and 22 bases lay in between. Ten milliliters of peripheral blood were drawn from each donor. Per sample, no less than 5 micrograms of total RNA were extracted. Points on this clonotype: Its matching antigen is unknown.

Sequenced material: blood. The chain recombines TRBV6-5 with TRBJ2-1; no reliable D call. This TCR derives from a man younger than 40 in good health. CDR3 nucleotide sequence: TGTGCCAGCAGTTACTCGATAGGCTCCAACGTGGACCTATACAATGAGCAGTTCTTC. Encoded protein: CASSYSIGSNVDLYNEQFF.